This T cell receptor (beta chain) emerged from a study of blood T cell repertoires in COVID-19. About the study: There were acute and convalescent COVID-19 samples, and they came from the United States, Italy and Spain.

Recruited during active infection, patients (from Seattle) were subsequently followed longitudinally. Generated by immunoSEQ multiplex PCR, the TCRdb table keeps only in-frame clones and is missing some. The table lists 190,000 or so clones, about 81% of them singletons. The germline V and J ends were trimmed by 3 bases and 3 bases, with 14 bases remaining between them. Germline V lookup: CDR1 SNHLY, CDR2 FYNNEI. The CDR3 is 15 amino acids. This TCR was recovered from a woman of 80 years or more with COVID-19, enrolled during active disease. Specimen: peripheral blood. This sequence joins TRBV2 and TRBJ1-2, with D possibly matching TRBD1 (6 bases). The CDR3 nucleotides are TGTGCCAGCAGTGATAGAGGGGGGGCTGACTATGGCTACACCTTC. Translated, it gives CASSDRGGADYGYTF.